This TCR beta chain was captured in a study of T cells in tumors after PD-1 blockade. Measured with immunoSEQ multiplex PCR; TCRdb has only the in-frame clones, and not every one. Among approximately 47,000 clones listed, more than 65% were seen once. This CDR3 contains 15 residues. The V and J ends lost 4 bases and 9 bases, in that order; junction bases with no gene match: 9. Germline-derived CDR1 and CDR2 are LGHDT and YNNKEL (reference sequence). This sequence was found in a human donor with advanced basal cell or squamous cell carcinoma (not recorded which). The V gene is TRBV3-1 (or the pseudogene TRBV3-2), the J gene TRBJ2-1; 10 bases line up with TRBD1. The sample consisted of PBMCs, taken before anti-PD-1 therapy. The CDR3 nucleotides are TGTGCCAGCAGCCGCGGGACAGGGGAAGGTAGTGAGCAGTTCTTC. The encoded protein is CASSRGTGEGSEQFF.